These 17 T cell receptor beta chains share one sample of origin, sequenced in a study of cytomegalovirus exposure and HLA in healthy donors. Produced via immunoSEQ multiplex PCR; TCRdb's table is partial and in-frame only. The table records roughly 43,000 clones, roughly nine tenths of them present only once. The sample consisted of PBMCs. All receptors derive from a man between 18 and 35 years old in good health and CMV-seronegative.

V is TRBV4-2 and J is TRBJ1-3; possibly TRBD1 for D (5 bases). With 0 bases removed from V and 9 bases from J, the gap between germline ends came to 15 bases. The CDR3 totals 15 residues. Germline lookup yields CDR1 LGHNA and CDR2 YNFKEQ. The CDR3 reads CASSQEGAGIGTIYF. The CDR3 DNA reads as TGTGCCAGCAGCCAAGAAGGTGCAGGGATAGGCACCATATATTTT.

V and J are TRBV7-9 and TRBJ2-1; 8 bases are shared with TRBD2. The germline CDR1 and CDR2 sequences are SEHNR and FQNEAQ (reference sequence). After removal of 5 bases from V and 5 bases from J, the junction contained 8 bases not matched to a gene. The CDR3 is 15 residues long. CDR3 in amino acids: CASSPSGSANNEQFF. CDR3 in DNA: TGTGCCAGCAGCCCCAGCGGGAGTGCGAACAATGAGCAGTTCTTC.

CDR3 coding DNA: TGTGCCAGCAGCCAGACTAGCGGGAGGGTCACCGGGGAGCTGTTTTTT. Protein: CASSQTSGRVTGELFF. This sequence joins TRBV7-6 and TRBJ2-2, with TRBD2 matching 14 bases. The CDR3 is made up of 16 amino acids. Trimming at V came to 5 bases and at J to 4 bases, leaving 3 bases not matched to a gene. Germline V CDR1 and CDR2: SGHVS, FNYEAQ.

This chain uses TRBV7-3 with TRBJ2-3; D is possibly TRBD2 (7 bases). The germline gives CDR1 SGHTA, CDR2 FQGTGA. The CDR3 runs 16 residues. Between the trimmed V and J ends, which lost 7 bases and 6 bases, there was a span of 23 bases. The CDR3: CASTPEGGLVSDTQYF. The CDR3 DNA follows: TGTGCCAGCACACCTGAGGGGGGGCTAGTGAGTGATACGCAGTATTTT.

The chain carries TRBV11-3 and TRBJ2-1; 12 nucleotides line up with TRBD2. V lost 5 bases, J lost 6 bases, and 5 bases stayed unmatched. This CDR3 has 15 residues. Germline CDR1 and CDR2: SGHNT and YENEEA. The CDR3 sequence is CASSPGLAGPNEQFF. The CDR3 nucleotides are TGTGCCAGCAGCCCCGGACTAGCGGGGCCCAATGAGCAGTTCTTC. Supplemented by reference TRBV11-3 and TRBJ2-1, the full variable domain reads EAGVVQSPRYKIIEKKQPVAFWCNPISGHNTLYWYLQNLGQGPELLIRYENEEAVDDSQLPKDRFSAERLKGVDSTLKIQPAELGDSAVYLCASSPGLAGPNEQFFGPGTRLTVL.

The chain is built from TRBV18 and TRBJ2-3; TRBD1 agrees at 8 bases. The CDR3 is made up of 16 amino acids. Germline lookup yields CDR1 KGHSH and CDR2 LQKENI. Trimming cost V 4 bases and J 0 bases; bases outside gene matches: 6. The DNA of the CDR3 is TGTGCCAGCTCACGTGAGACAGGGGTCAGCACAGATACGCAGTATTTT. Amino acids: CASSRETGVSTDTQYF.

J is TRBJ1-2 and V is TRBV9; D remains unclear. The V end was cut by 3 bases, the J end by 2 bases, with 2 bases between. This CDR3 comprises 11 residues. From germline, CDR1 is SGDLS and CDR2 YYNGEE. For the CDR3, the DNA is TGTGCCAGCAGCGCAAACTATGGCTACACCTTC. Translated, it gives CASSANYGYTF.

The V call is TRBV5-4, the J call TRBJ2-3; a weak D match, TRBD2 (6 bases). Trimming took 4 bases from V and 6 from J, leaving 21 bases between them. The CDR3 spans 16 residues. The germline CDR1 and CDR2 sequences are SGHNT and YYREEE (reference sequence). This CDR3 is CASSEHREKIVDTQYF. The DNA for the CDR3 is TGTGCCAGCAGCGAGCACCGGGAGAAAATAGTGGATACGCAGTATTTT.

V usage is TRBV7-8 and J usage is TRBJ1-5; 10 nucleotides align to TRBD1. The germline V gene encodes CDR1 SGHVS and CDR2 FQNEAQ. V trimming: 5 bases; J trimming: 4 bases; junction bases outside the gene matches: 5. The CDR3 extends over 15 amino acids. Here the CDR3 reads CASSEWTGGNQPQHF. CDR3 nucleotide sequence: TGTGCCAGCAGCGAATGGACAGGGGGTAATCAGCCCCAGCATTTT.

The rearrangement uses TRBV19 and TRBJ2-3, with TRBD2 matching 7 bases. The V gene end was trimmed by 6 bases and the J gene end by 4 bases; junction bases not matched to a gene: 7. This CDR3 has 14 residues. CDR1 and CDR2 from the germline V gene are LNHDA and SQIVND (reference sequence). The CDR3 region has the DNA TGTGCCAGTAGGCCACCCGCGGGAGCAGATACGCAGTATTTT. This encodes CASRPPAGADTQYF.

V is TRBV7-2 and J is TRBJ2-2; no reliable D call. V was cut by 4 bases and J by 0 bases, with 12 bases left in between. The CDR3 totals 16 residues. Germline V gene data show CDR1 as SGHTA and CDR2 as FQGNSA. CDR3 region: CASSSNKFANTGELFF. The CDR3 DNA sequence: TGTGCCAGCAGCTCCAACAAGTTCGCGAACACCGGGGAGCTGTTTTTT.

CDR3 nucleotides: TGTGCCAGCAGCCCCCGGAGCGGGGGGCACAATGAGCAGTTCTTC. The encoded protein is CASSPRSGGHNEQFF. The chain has TRBV7-6 and TRBJ2-1, with 9 bases fitting TRBD2. This CDR3 contains 15 residues. From germline, CDR1 is SGHVS and CDR2 FNYEAQ. Trimming removed 5 bases from V and 5 bases from J; junction bases left unmatched: 7.

CDR3 sequence (DNA): TGTGCCAGCAGCCAGGGACAGGGTTTCGGTGAGCAGTTCTTC. Translated: CASSQGQGFGEQFF. The rearrangement links TRBV6-5 to TRBJ2-1, with 9 bases aligning to TRBD1. The junction had 9 bases not matched to a gene; V was cut back by 6 bases and J by 9 bases. The CDR3 is 14 amino acids. Germline V gene sequence: CDR1 MNHEY, CDR2 SVGAGI.

CDR3 DNA: TGTGCCAGCAGCGTTTGGGGGGGAAGCGGAGGAAACACCATATATTTT. It codes for CASSVWGGSGGNTIYF. The chain has TRBV9 and TRBJ1-3, with D tentatively TRBD1 (5 bases). V was pared by 2 bases and J by 4 bases, with 16 bases between. The CDR3 totals 16 residues. The germline V gene encodes CDR1 SGDLS and CDR2 YYNGEE. Variable domain in full (rest from reference TRBV9 and TRBJ1-3): DSGVTQTPKHLITATGQRVTLRCSPRSGDLSVYWYQQSLDQGLQFLIQYYNGEERAKGNILERFSAQQFPDLHSELNLSSLELGDSALYFCASSVWGGSGGNTIYFGEGSWLTVV.

The rearrangement joins TRBV19 to TRBJ2-7; possibly TRBD1 for D (6 bases). With 5 bases removed from V and 4 bases from J, the gap between germline ends came to 12 bases. CDR1 is LNHDA, CDR2 SQIVND, per germline (reference sequence). The CDR3 contains 13 residues. CDR3 amino acids: CASSFNRDYEQYF. The CDR3 coding sequence is TGTGCCAGTAGTTTCAACAGGGATTACGAGCAGTACTTC.

This chain connects TRBV7-3 to TRBJ2-2; tentatively, D is TRBD2 (6 bases). Trimming stripped 5 bases from V and 1 base from J, with 17 bases between. The CDR3 contains 17 residues. Germline V gives CDR1 SGHTA, CDR2 FQGTGA. For the CDR3, the DNA is TGTGCCAGCAGCCCCCGGGCGGGACCCCAGAACACCGGGGAGCTGTTTTTT. Amino acids: CASSPRAGPQNTGELFF.

This clone was seen a single time. This sequence joins TRBV27 and TRBJ2-7, with D maybe TRBD2 (6 bases). CDR3 length equals 14 residues. Germline CDR1 and CDR2: MNHEY and SMNVEV (reference sequence). Trimming took 4 bases from V and 3 from J, leaving 13 bases between them. The CDR3, as DNA: TGTGCCAGCAGTTCTAATAGGGACTTCTACGAGCAGTACTTC. It codes for CASSSNRDFYEQYF.